These 14 T cell receptor beta chains came from one sample sequenced in a study of T cell repertoires in cytomegalovirus infection. These receptors have no known antigen. TCRdb called the reads again in MiXCR, with one record for every CDR3 protein. The table includes some 920,000 distinct CDR3 sequences, approximately 33% detected once. The sample was cultured CD8+ T cells from PBMCs, taken from culture after CMV antigen stimulation. These TCRs come from a human donor in good health (CMV status not recorded). Some clones in this sample may be carry-over from other donors' samples.

This clonotype has only one observation. The rearrangement joins TRBV10-1 to TRBJ2-7; D tentatively reads TRBD1 or TRBD2 (5 bases each). The CDR3 totals 15 residues. CDR1 and CDR2 from the germline V gene are WNHNN and SYGVQD (reference sequence). With 4 bases removed from V and 4 bases from J, the gap between germline ends came to 17 bases. Here the CDR3 DNA reads TGCGCCAGCAGTGCGAAGCCGGGACGGAGATACGAGCAGTACTTC. Amino acid sequence: CASSAKPGRRYEQYF.

This clonotype was seen a few times. The CDR3 DNA reads as TGTGCCAGCACTGACAGGGGTATGGGGGAAAAACTGTTTTTT. Protein product: CASTDRGMGEKLFF. The rearrangement joins TRBV2 to TRBJ1-4; 8 nucleotides match TRBD1. The germline CDR1 and CDR2 sequences are SNHLY and FYNNEI. The trim removed 7 bases at V and 8 bases at J, leaving 9 bases unmatched. This CDR3 contains 14 residues. The full variable domain, completed using reference TRBV2 and TRBJ1-4, is EPEVTQTPSHQVTQMGQEVILRCVPISNHLYFYWYRQILGQKVEFLVSFYNNEISEKSEIFDDQFSVERPDGSNFTLKIRSTKLEDSAMYFCASTDRGMGEKLFFGSGTQLSVL.

This clonotype was counted at least ten times. V and J are TRBV7-2 and TRBJ2-7, with a tentative D call TRBD1 (5 bases). CDR3 length equals 13 residues. The germline gives CDR1 SGHTA, CDR2 FQGNSA. Trimming cost V 5 bases and J 0 bases, with 8 bases left between them. CDR3 in amino acids: CASSPDSSYEQYV. CDR3 coding DNA: TGTGCCAGCAGCCCTGACAGCTCCTACGAGCAGTACGTC.

This clonotype has only a few counts. The V call is TRBV4-1, the J call TRBJ1-3; D possibly corresponds to TRBD1 (6 bases). This CDR3 region has 20 residues. CDR1 and CDR2 from the germline V gene are MGHRA and YSYEKL. Trimming removed 0 bases at V and 7 bases at J, with 28 bases between. CDR3: CASSQDSDSDGPGNWNTIYF. The CDR3 DNA sequence: TGCGCCAGCAGCCAAGATTCGGACAGCGATGGACCTGGAAATTGGAACACCATATATTTT.

The chain has TRBV29-1 and TRBJ2-7, with 9 bases identical to TRBD1. The CDR3 totals 17 residues. Germline CDR1 reads SQVTM; CDR2 reads ANQGSEA. V lost 0 bases and J lost 2; bases outside the gene matches: 11. CDR3: CSVEDNLPGQGTYEQYF. The DNA for the CDR3 is TGCAGCGTTGAAGACAATTTACCGGGACAGGGTACCTACGAGCAGTACTTC.

Only a few counts were recorded for this clonotype. The chain joins TRBV5-4 to TRBJ1-4; 10 positions match TRBD1. V gave up 2 bases and J gave up 8 bases; unmatched junction bases: 3. The V gene's germline CDR1 is SGHNT and CDR2 YYREEE (reference sequence). The CDR3 runs 14 residues. In DNA form, the CDR3 reads TGTGCCAGCAGCTTTGGGACAGGGGAGGAAAAACTGTTTTTT. Translated: CASSFGTGEEKLFF.

In its sample, this clonotype was seen many times. V usage is TRBV6-1 and J usage is TRBJ2-7; D is perhaps TRBD1 (6 bases). Germline V CDR1 and CDR2: MNHNS, SASEGT. CDR3 length: 11 amino acids. V dropped 7 bases and J dropped 11 bases, with 15 bases sitting between them. CDR3 DNA: TGTGCCAGCACCATTGGGACAAGAGAGTACTTC. It codes for CASTIGTREYF.

CDR3 in DNA: TGTGCCAGCAGTTGGGCGGTTTCCTACGAGCAGTACTTC. This codes for CASSWAVSYEQYF. This chain joins TRBV27 and TRBJ2-7; D is undetermined. Germline values: CDR1 MNHEY, CDR2 SMNVEV (reference sequence). The CDR3 runs to 13 residues. The V end lost 4 bases, the J end lost 1 base, and 8 bases lay between the germline ends.

The chain recombines TRBV27 with TRBJ2-2; weak D call: TRBD1 (5 bases). The V end was cut by 3 bases, the J end by 4 bases, with 12 bases between. This CDR3 has 15 residues. Germline V gene data show CDR1 as MNHEY and CDR2 as SMNVEV (reference sequence). In DNA form, the CDR3 reads TGTGCCAGCAGTTTTGGGGCTTTAGCCACCGGGGAGCTGTTTTTT. Its translation is CASSFGALATGELFF.

This clonotype occurred many times. The DNA of the CDR3 is TGTGCCAGCAGCTTAGGGAGCGGCAGGGCAAGCTCCTACAATGAGCAGTTCTTC. Amino acids: CASSLGSGRASSYNEQFF. The V gene is TRBV7-6, the J gene TRBJ2-1; D could derive from TRBD1 or TRBD2 (5 bases each). CDR3 length: 18 residues. Germline values: CDR1 SGHVS, CDR2 FNYEAQ. Deletions cut 1 base from V and 0 bases from J, with 16 bases between.

The V call is TRBV27, the J call TRBJ2-7; perhaps TRBD2 as D (7 bases). The CDR3 consists of 17 residues. Germline-derived CDR1 and CDR2 are MNHEY and SMNVEV (reference sequence). V was clipped by 2 bases and J by 0 bases, with 17 bases between them. The CDR3 sequence: CASSLGGGGGASYEQYF. CDR3 coding DNA: TGTGCCAGCAGTTTAGGGGGCGGGGGCGGGGCCTCCTACGAGCAGTACTTC.

The V call is TRBV6-5, the J call TRBJ2-7, with D tentatively TRBD1 (6 bases). Germline assignment: CDR1 MNHEY and CDR2 SVGAGI. This CDR3 spans 16 amino acids. Trimming shortened V by 6 bases and J by 2 bases, and 20 bases separated the two germline ends. CDR3 coding DNA: TGTGCCAGCAGCCAGAAGGGACACCGTTTCCCCTACGAGCAGTACGTC. Amino acids: CASSQKGHRFPYEQYV.

The chain recombines TRBV27 with TRBJ1-6; TRBD1 matches 7 bases. With 5 bases clipped from V and 5 bases from J, the junction kept 6 bases outside the gene matches. CDR1 is MNHEY and CDR2 is SMNVEV in the germline V gene (reference sequence). The CDR3 extends over 15 amino acids. CDR3 in amino acids: CASSTRQGNNSPLHF. In nucleotides, the CDR3 is TGTGCCAGCAGTACCAGACAGGGAAATAATTCACCCCTCCACTTT.

This chain joins TRBV7-9 and TRBJ1-2, with no clear D. Per germline, CDR1 SEHNR and CDR2 FQNEAQ (reference sequence). This CDR3 has 13 residues. Trimming took 1 base from V and 8 from J, leaving 11 bases between them. The CDR3 is CASSLVVYNGYTF. The CDR3 region has the DNA TGTGCCAGCAGCTTAGTCGTTTATAACGGCTACACCTTC. Together with reference TRBV7-9 and TRBJ1-2, the CDR3 gives the full variable domain: DTGVSQNPRHKITKRGQNVTFRCDPISEHNRLYWYRQTLGQGPEFLTYFQNEAQLEKSRLLSDRFSAERPKGSFSTLEIQRTEQGDSAMYLCASSLVVYNGYTFGSGTRLTVV.